The clone carrying this T cell receptor (beta chain) showed up just a few times. Its antigen is still unknown. The entry originates in a study of vaccination and CD4 T cells after COVID-19. The germline CDR1 and CDR2 sequences are DFQATT and SNEGSKA (reference sequence). The J segment lost 5 bases and the V segment lost 0 bases, leaving 14 bases of the junction unmatched. The CDR3 contains 17 residues. Sequenced with the Oncomine TCR Beta short-read assay was DNA taken from cultured CD4+ T cells. Someone extracted genomic DNA from cultured CD4+ T cells. TCRdb analysed the PCR reads with MiXCR anew, one entry per CDR3 protein. The data hold approximately 7,000 distinct CDR3 sequences, with just under 75% observed a single time. General study findings and limits: Only after vaccination were a median roughly 83% of convalescents' reactive clones seen.

Documented treatment: approximately 9-day PBMC culture with coronavirus spike peptide pools or control peptides (ViraFEST assay). PBMC cultures, at approximately 2 million cells per well, received approximately 9.4 IU/ml IL-2 and about 10 ug/ml peptide pools. Sequencing was performed on CD4+ T cells from blood, cultured in vitro. This chain uses TRBV20-1 with TRBJ2-3; the match to TRBD2 covers 7 bases. This receptor was taken from a human donor who had recovered from COVID-19. The chain's CDR3 is CSARDWGALAGRDTQYF. Here the CDR3 DNA reads TGCAGTGCTAGAGATTGGGGCGCTTTAGCGGGCAGAGATACGCAGTATTTT.